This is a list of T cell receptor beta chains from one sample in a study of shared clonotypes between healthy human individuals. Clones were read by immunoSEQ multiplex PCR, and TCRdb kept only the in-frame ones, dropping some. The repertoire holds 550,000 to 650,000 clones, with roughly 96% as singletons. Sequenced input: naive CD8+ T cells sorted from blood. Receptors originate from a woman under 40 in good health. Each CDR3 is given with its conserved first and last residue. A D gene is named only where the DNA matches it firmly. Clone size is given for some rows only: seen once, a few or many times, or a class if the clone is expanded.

CDR3 protein: CASSGTSGSIADTQYF
CDR3 DNA: TGTGCCAGCAGCGGTACTAGCGGGAGTATTGCAGATACGCAGTATTTT
J gene: TRBJ2-3
V gene: TRBV9
D gene: TRBD2
clone size: .

CDR3 protein: CASRETGMSGEKLFF
CDR3 DNA: TGTGCCAGTAGGGAGACAGGAATGTCAGGTGAAAAACTGTTTTTT
J gene: TRBJ1-4
V gene: TRBV19
D gene: .
clone size: .

CDR3 protein: CASSVDVSETQYF
CDR3 DNA: TGTGCCAGCAGCGTAGATGTCTCAGAGACCCAGTACTTC
J gene: TRBJ2-5
V gene: TRBV9
D gene: .
clone size: .

CDR3 protein: CASSLPGRQQHTF
CDR3 DNA: TGTGCCAGCTCCCTTCCGGGGCGGCAACAGCACACCTTC
J gene: TRBJ1-2
V gene: TRBV27
D gene: .
clone size: once

CDR3 protein: CASSLIDTQYF
CDR3 DNA: TGTGCCAGCAGCTTGATAGATACGCAGTATTTT
J gene: TRBJ2-3
V gene: TRBV7-9
D gene: .
clone size: .

CDR3 protein: CASSGQGRNEQFF
CDR3 DNA: TGTGCCAGCAGCGGACAGGGGCGCAATGAGCAGTTCTTC
J gene: TRBJ2-1
V gene: TRBV9
D gene: TRBD1
clone size: .

CDR3 protein: CASSYLYRSGRANEQFF
CDR3 DNA: TGTGCCAGCAGTTATCTATACCGGAGCGGGAGGGCAAATGAGCAGTTCTTC
J gene: TRBJ2-1
V gene: TRBV27
D gene: TRBD2
clone size: .

CDR3 protein: CASSIAVGSPYEQYF
CDR3 DNA: TGTGCCAGTAGTATAGCCGTTGGTAGCCCCTACGAGCAGTACTTC
J gene: TRBJ2-7
V gene: TRBV19
D gene: .
clone size: once

CDR3 protein: CASRLAWGLEQYF
CDR3 DNA: TGTGCCAGCCGATTAGCGTGGGGGCTTGAGCAGTACTTC
J gene: TRBJ2-7
V gene: TRBV27
D gene: .
clone size: .

CDR3 protein: CATSTEQFEQFF
CDR3 DNA: TGTGCCACCAGCACCGAGCAGTTTGAGCAGTTCTTC
J gene: TRBJ2-1
V gene: TRBV15
D gene: .
clone size: once

CDR3 protein: CASIGTTDTQYF
CDR3 DNA: TGTGCCAGCATCGGTACCACAGATACGCAGTATTTT
J gene: TRBJ2-3
V gene: TRBV27
D gene: .
clone size: .

CDR3 protein: CASSLDRVETQYF
CDR3 DNA: TGTGCCAGCAGTTTAGACAGGGTGGAGACCCAGTACTTC
J gene: TRBJ2-5
V gene: TRBV28
D gene: TRBD1
clone size: .

CDR3 protein: CASSPIAGGTYNEQFF
CDR3 DNA: TGTGCCAGCAGCCCCATAGCGGGAGGGACCTACAATGAGCAGTTCTTC
J gene: TRBJ2-1
V gene: TRBV28
D gene: TRBD2
clone size: .

CDR3 protein: CASRFGRIGDTIYF
CDR3 DNA: TGTGCCAGCAGATTTGGCCGAATTGGGGACACCATATATTTT
J gene: TRBJ1-3
V gene: TRBV28
D gene: .
clone size: .

CDR3 protein: CASSATSGGGLLNEQFF
CDR3 DNA: TGTGCCAGCAGTGCGACTAGCGGGGGGGGGTTACTCAATGAGCAGTTCTTC
J gene: TRBJ2-1
V gene: TRBV6-1
D gene: TRBD2
clone size: .

CDR3 protein: CASSWDQYNEQFF
CDR3 DNA: TGCGCCAGCAGCTGGGACCAGTACAATGAGCAGTTCTTC
J gene: TRBJ2-1
V gene: TRBV5-1
D gene: .
clone size: .

CDR3 protein: CASSGLARDEQYF
CDR3 DNA: TGCGCCAGCAGTGGTCTGGCACGGGACGAGCAGTACTTC
J gene: TRBJ2-7
V gene: TRBV10-2
D gene: .
clone size: .

CDR3 protein: CSARGGTGTTGELFF
CDR3 DNA: TGCAGCGCCCGGGGGGGGACAGGAACCACCGGGGAGCTGTTTTTT
J gene: TRBJ2-2
V gene: TRBV29-1
D gene: .
clone size: .

CDR3 protein: CASSSPGVWTGELFF
CDR3 DNA: TGCGCCAGCAGCAGCCCGGGCGTTTGGACCGGGGAGCTGTTTTTT
J gene: TRBJ2-2
V gene: TRBV4-1
D gene: .
clone size: .

CDR3 protein: CASSQARVAGDYNEQFF
CDR3 DNA: TGTGCCAGCAGCCAAGCGAGGGTAGCGGGAGACTACAATGAGCAGTTCTTC
J gene: TRBJ2-1
V gene: TRBV14
D gene: TRBD2
clone size: .

CDR3 protein: CASSLSSISEKLFF
CDR3 DNA: TGTGCCAGCAGTTTATCGTCTATATCTGAAAAACTGTTTTTT
J gene: TRBJ1-4
V gene: TRBV27
D gene: .
clone size: once

CDR3 protein: CATSSPEAYNEQFF
CDR3 DNA: TGTGCCACCAGCAGCCCCGAGGCCTACAATGAGCAGTTCTTC
J gene: TRBJ2-1
V gene: TRBV15
D gene: .
clone size: .

CDR3 protein: CASSLLGSLGELFF
CDR3 DNA: TGTGCCAGCAGTTTATTGGGCAGCCTCGGGGAGCTGTTTTTT
J gene: TRBJ2-2
V gene: TRBV27
D gene: .
clone size: .

CDR3 protein: CASSAHLGSSSYEQYF
CDR3 DNA: TGTGCCAGCAGTGCCCACTTGGGCTCTTCGTCCTACGAGCAGTACTTC
J gene: TRBJ2-7
V gene: TRBV27
D gene: .
clone size: .

CDR3 protein: CASSAGLAGYEQYF
CDR3 DNA: TGTGCCAGCAGCGCGGGACTAGCGGGCTACGAGCAGTACTTC
J gene: TRBJ2-7
V gene: TRBV9
D gene: TRBD2
clone size: once

CDR3 protein: CAILRGQGWISEQYF
CDR3 DNA: TGTGCCATCTTACGGGGACAGGGATGGATTTCCGAGCAGTACTTC
J gene: TRBJ2-7
V gene: TRBV2
D gene: TRBD1
clone size: .

CDR3 protein: CASSPSHSQETQYF
CDR3 DNA: TGTGCCAGCAGCCCCAGCCATTCACAAGAGACCCAGTACTTC
J gene: TRBJ2-5
V gene: TRBV27
D gene: .
clone size: .

CDR3 protein: CASSPPPSGRSYEQYF
CDR3 DNA: TGTGCCAGCAGTCCCCCCCCTAGCGGGAGATCCTACGAGCAGTACTTC
J gene: TRBJ2-7
V gene: TRBV27
D gene: TRBD2
clone size: .

CDR3 protein: CASSQGLAGRYEQYF
CDR3 DNA: TGTGCCAGCAGCCAGGGACTAGCGGGAAGGTACGAGCAGTACTTC
J gene: TRBJ2-7
V gene: TRBV7-2
D gene: TRBD2
clone size: once

CDR3 protein: CSARRQDTQYF
CDR3 DNA: TGCAGCGCTCGGCGACAGGATACGCAGTATTTT
J gene: TRBJ2-3
V gene: TRBV29-1
D gene: .
clone size: few